The clone carrying this TCR beta chain was counted once. The data were obtained in a study of cytomegalovirus exposure and HLA in healthy donors. Study-level information: Among about 179 million T cells, an earlier analysis found 117 million unique TCR beta sequences.

Germline V gene data show CDR1 as MDHEN and CDR2 as SYDVKM. V was cut by 5 bases and J by 2 bases, with 13 bases left in between. The CDR3 consists of 15 residues. 60 Vbeta and 13 Jbeta primers were used in PCR. Clones were read by immunoSEQ multiplex PCR, and TCRdb kept only the in-frame ones, dropping some. The data hold about 150,000 clones, with 80% observed a single time. This sequence was found in a woman in her 50s in good health and CMV-seropositive. What was sequenced was PBMCs. V and J are TRBV28 and TRBJ2-1; the D gene is possibly TRBD2 (5 bases). The CDR3 DNA sequence: TGTGCCAGCAGTCGTAGCGTTTTCCCCTACAATGAGCAGTTCTTC. Protein product: CASSRSVFPYNEQFF.